This T cell receptor (beta chain) derives from a study of T cell responses to AZD1222 COVID-19 vaccine. Only in-frame clones appear in the TCRdb table, and some are missing; sequencing was by immunoSEQ multiplex PCR. Of about 84,000 clones in the sample, 70% to 90% were seen once. The ends lost 0 bases at V and 4 bases at J; junction bases unmatched: 4. The CDR3 runs 17 residues. Germline V gene sequence: CDR1 LGHDT, CDR2 YNNKEL (reference sequence). The TCR comes from an adult in good health. The material was peripheral blood, obtained on day 0 of AZD1222 vaccination. The V gene is TRBV3-1 (or the pseudogene TRBV3-2), the J gene TRBJ2-3; 13 bases map to TRBD2. The DNA for the CDR3 is TGTGCCAGCAGCCAAGATGTACTAGCGGGAGGGGCAGATACGCAGTATTTT. Translating it yields CASSQDVLAGGADTQYF.